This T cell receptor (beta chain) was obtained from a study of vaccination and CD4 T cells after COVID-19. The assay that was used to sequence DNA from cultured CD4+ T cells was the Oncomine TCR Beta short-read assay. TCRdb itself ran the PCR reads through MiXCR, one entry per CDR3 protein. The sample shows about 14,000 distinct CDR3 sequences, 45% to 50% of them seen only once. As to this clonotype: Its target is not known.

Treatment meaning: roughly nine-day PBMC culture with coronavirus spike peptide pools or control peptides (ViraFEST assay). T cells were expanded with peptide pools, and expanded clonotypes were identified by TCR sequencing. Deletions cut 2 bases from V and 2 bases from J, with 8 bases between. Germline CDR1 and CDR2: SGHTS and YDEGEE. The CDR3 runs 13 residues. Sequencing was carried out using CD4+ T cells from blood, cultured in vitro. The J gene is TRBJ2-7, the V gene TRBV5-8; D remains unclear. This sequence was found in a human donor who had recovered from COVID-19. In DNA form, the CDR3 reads TGTGCCAGCAGCTTCGACACTACCTACGAGCAGTACTTC. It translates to CASSFDTTYEQYF.